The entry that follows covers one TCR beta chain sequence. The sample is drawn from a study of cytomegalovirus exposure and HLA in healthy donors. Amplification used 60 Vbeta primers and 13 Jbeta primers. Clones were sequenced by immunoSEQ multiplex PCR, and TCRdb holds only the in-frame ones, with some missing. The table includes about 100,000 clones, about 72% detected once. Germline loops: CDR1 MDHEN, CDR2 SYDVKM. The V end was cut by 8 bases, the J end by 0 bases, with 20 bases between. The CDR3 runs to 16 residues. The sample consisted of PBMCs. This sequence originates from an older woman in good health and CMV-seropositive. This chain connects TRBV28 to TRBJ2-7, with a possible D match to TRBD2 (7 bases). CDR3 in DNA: TGTGCCAGCCGGGAGGCGGGACACCAGAGCTCCTACGAGCAGTACTTC. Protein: CASREAGHQSSYEQYF. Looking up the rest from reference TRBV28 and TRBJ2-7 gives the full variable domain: DVKVTQSSRYLVKRTGEKVFLECVQDMDHENMFWYRQDPGLGLRLIYFSYDVKMKEKGDIPEGYSVSREKKERFSLILESASTNQTSMYLCASREAGHQSSYEQYFGPGTRLTVT.